This T cell receptor beta chain was recovered during a study of identical twins. Study-wide results and caveats: The models gave estimates that fell short of the out-of-frame TCR alpha sharing seen in monozygotic twins.

This clonotype was recorded a few times. Its antigen is unidentified. The CDR3 spans 13 residues. The germline V gene encodes CDR1 SEHNR and CDR2 FQNEAQ (reference sequence). The germline V and J ends were trimmed by 10 bases and 3 bases, with 15 bases remaining between them. TCRdb recomputed calls from the 5' RACE reads with MiXCR, one row per CDR3 protein. The table shows 700,000 or so distinct CDR3 sequences, with around 8.3% occurring only once. These sequences were also reported in another study, on yellow fever vaccine responses in identical twins. That paper notes: After vaccination, twins' T cell response reportedly seemed partly convergent, partly personalized.

This chain uses TRBV7-9 with TRBJ2-5; weak D call: TRBD2 (6 bases). The TCR sequence derives from a woman between 18 and 29 years old in good health. Source material: PBMCs. The CDR3 DNA sequence: TGTGCCACCGCGAGGGTAGCGGAAGAGACCCAGTACTTC. Its protein product is CATARVAEETQYF. The whole variable domain, filled in from reference TRBV7-9 and TRBJ2-5, reads DTGVSQNPRHKITKRGQNVTFRCDPISEHNRLYWYRQTLGQGPEFLTYFQNEAQLEKSRLLSDRFSAERPKGSFSTLEIQRTEQGDSAMYLCATARVAEETQYFGPGTRLLVL.